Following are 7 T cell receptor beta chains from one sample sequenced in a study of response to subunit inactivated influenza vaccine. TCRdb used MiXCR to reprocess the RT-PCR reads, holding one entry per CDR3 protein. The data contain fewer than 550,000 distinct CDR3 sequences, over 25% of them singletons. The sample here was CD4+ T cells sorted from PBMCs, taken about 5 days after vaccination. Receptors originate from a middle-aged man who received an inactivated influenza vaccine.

The CDR3 nucleotides are TGTGCCAGCAGCAAGACAGGGGACCGTGTCGGGGAGCTGTTTTTT. Translating gives CASSKTGDRVGELFF. The chain couples TRBV11-2 to TRBJ2-2, with 8 positions matching TRBD1. Germline loops: CDR1 SGHAT, CDR2 FQNNGV. V shed 5 bases, J shed 7 bases, and the junction held 9 bases outside the gene matches. This CDR3 has 15 residues.

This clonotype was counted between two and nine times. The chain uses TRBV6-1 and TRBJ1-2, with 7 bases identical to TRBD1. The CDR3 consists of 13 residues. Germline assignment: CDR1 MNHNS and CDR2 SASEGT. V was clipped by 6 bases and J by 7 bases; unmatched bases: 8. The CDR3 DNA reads TGTGCCAGCAGCGAAAGACAGGGACGTGGCTACACCTTC. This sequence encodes CASSERQGRGYTF.

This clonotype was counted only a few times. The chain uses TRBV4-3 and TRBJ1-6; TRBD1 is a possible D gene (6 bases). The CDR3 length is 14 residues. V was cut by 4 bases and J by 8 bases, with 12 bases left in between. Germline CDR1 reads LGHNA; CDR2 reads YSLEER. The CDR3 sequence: CASSLAGVDSPLHF. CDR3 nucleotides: TGCGCCAGCAGCCTCGCAGGGGTTGATTCACCCCTCCACTTT.

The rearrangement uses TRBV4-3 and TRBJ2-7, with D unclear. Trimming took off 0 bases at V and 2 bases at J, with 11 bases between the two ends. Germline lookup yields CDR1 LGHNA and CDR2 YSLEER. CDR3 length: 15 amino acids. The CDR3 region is CASSQESLATYEQYF. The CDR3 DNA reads TGCGCCAGCAGCCAAGAATCTCTGGCAACCTACGAGCAGTACTTC.

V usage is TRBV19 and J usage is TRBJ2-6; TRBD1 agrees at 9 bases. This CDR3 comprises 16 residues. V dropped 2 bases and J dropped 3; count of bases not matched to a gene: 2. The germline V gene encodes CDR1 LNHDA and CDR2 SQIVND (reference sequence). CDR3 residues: CASSIRDRVGANVLTF. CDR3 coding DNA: TGTGCCAGTAGTATAAGGGACAGGGTTGGGGCCAACGTCCTGACTTTC.

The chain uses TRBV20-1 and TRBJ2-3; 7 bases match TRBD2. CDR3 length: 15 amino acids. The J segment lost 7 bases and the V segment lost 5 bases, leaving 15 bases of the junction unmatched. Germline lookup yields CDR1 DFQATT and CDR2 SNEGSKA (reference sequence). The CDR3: CSASFGGGMFNTQYF. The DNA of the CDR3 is TGCAGTGCTTCATTTGGGGGGGGGATGTTTAATACGCAGTATTTT.

CDR3 in amino acids: CSARGTSGIRDTQYF. The CDR3 coding sequence is TGCAGTGCTAGAGGGACTAGCGGGATTCGAGATACGCAGTATTTT. The V and J genes are TRBV20-1 and TRBJ2-3, with 12 positions matching TRBD2. The CDR3 covers 15 residues. V lost 1 base, J lost 5 bases, and 4 bases stayed unmatched. The germline V gene encodes CDR1 DFQATT and CDR2 SNEGSKA (reference sequence).